A selection of T cell receptor beta chains follows, all from one sample in a study of blood T cell repertoires in COVID-19. Produced via immunoSEQ multiplex PCR; TCRdb's table is partial and in-frame only. The sample records more than 80,000 clones, approximately 80% being singletons. Sequenced sample: peripheral blood. Receptors were obtained from an elderly woman with active or convalescent COVID-19. Both conserved end residues are part of each CDR3. The D gene is left open where the match is weak. The size of a clone is reported for some rows only, either as once, few or many, or as a class for expanded clones.

>TRBV28|TRBJ2-7|.|TRBD1|15
CASSLNPDRGYEQYF
TGTGCCAGCAGTTTAAATCCGGACAGGGGCTACGAGCAGTACTTC
>TRBV5-1|TRBJ2-5|once|TRBD2|18
CASSLAASTSGSHETQYF
TGCGCCAGCAGCTTGGCCGCTTCGACTAGCGGGAGCCATGAGACCCAGTACTTC
>TRBV11-2|TRBJ1-2|.|.|15
CASSLNGAGDYGYTF
TGTGCCAGCAGCTTAAACGGTGCGGGGGACTATGGCTACACCTTC
>TRBV7-9|TRBJ1-4|.|.|13
CASSGGSNEKLFF
TGTGCCAGCAGTGGCGGCTCTAATGAAAAACTGTTTTTT
>TRBV28|TRBJ2-7|.|.|13
CASRTTTEYEQYF
TGTGCCAGCCGAACAACAACAGAATACGAGCAGTACTTC
>TRBV7-9|TRBJ1-6|.|.|15
CASSLSQQGNSPLHF
TGTGCCAGCAGCTTAAGTCAGCAGGGGAATTCACCCCTCCACTTT
>TRBV6-6|TRBJ1-5|.|.|15
CASSYSTDSNQPQHF
TGTGCCAGCAGTTACTCAACGGACAGTAATCAGCCCCAGCATTTT
>TRBV14|TRBJ1-1|.|.|16
CASSQVPGRGNTEAFF
TGTGCCAGCAGCCAAGTCCCCGGACGGGGGAACACTGAAGCTTTCTTT
>TRBV4-3|TRBJ2-7|once|.|17
CASSQEFGATIVYEQYF
TGCGCCAGCAGCCAAGAGTTCGGAGCGACCATAGTGTACGAGCAGTACTTC
>TRBV5-1|TRBJ1-2|once|.|12
CASTQGNYGYTF
TGCGCCAGCACGCAGGGGAACTATGGCTACACCTTC
>TRBV10-3|TRBJ2-1|few|TRBD2|12
CAISESGLAQFF
TGTGCCATCAGTGAGTCGGGACTAGCTCAGTTCTTC
>TRBV10-3|TRBJ1-2|.|.|15
CAISERGELGYGYTF
TGTGCCATCAGTGAGCGGGGGGAGCTTGGCTATGGCTACACCTTC
>TRBV9|TRBJ2-3|.|TRBD2|15
CASSVFREGRDTQYF
TGTGCCAGCAGCGTATTCCGGGAGGGCAGAGATACGCAGTATTTT
>TRBV5-1|TRBJ2-1|.|TRBD2|14
CASSLVGLENEQFF
TGCGCCAGCAGCTTGGTAGGACTAGAGAATGAGCAGTTCTTC
>TRBV5-1|TRBJ2-7|.|TRBD2|16
CASSLGVAGGNYEQYF
TGCGCCAGCAGCTTGGGAGTAGCGGGGGGCAATTACGAGCAGTACTTC
>TRBV30|TRBJ2-1|.|TRBD1|12
CAWRDRVHEQFF
TGTGCCTGGAGGGACAGGGTCCATGAGCAGTTCTTC
>TRBV28|TRBJ2-2|.|TRBD1|14
CAIGTGANTGELFF
TGTGCCATCGGGACAGGGGCGAACACCGGGGAGCTGTTTTTT
>TRBV7-3|TRBJ2-1|.|.|13
CASSSTPFNEQFF
TGTGCCAGCAGCTCGACACCCTTCAATGAGCAGTTCTTC
>TRBV5-1|TRBJ2-3|.|.|14
CASSLVSGSDTQYF
TGCGCCAGCAGCTTGGTGTCAGGGTCAGATACGCAGTATTTT
>TRBV28|TRBJ1-4|.|TRBD1|14
CASIRTGSNEKLFF
TGTGCCAGCATCAGGACAGGTAGTAATGAAAAACTGTTTTTT
>TRBV19|TRBJ1-1|.|.|16
CASSMMEGKLNTEAFF
TGTGCCAGTAGTATGATGGAGGGAAAGCTGAATACTGAAGCTTTCTTT
>TRBV27|TRBJ1-4|.|TRBD1|14
CASSLQGAGEKLFF
TGTGCCAGCAGTTTACAGGGGGCTGGTGAAAAACTGTTTTTT
>TRBV5-1|TRBJ1-2|.|TRBD1|14
CASRGTGRSYGYTF
TGCGCCAGCAGAGGGACAGGGAGGTCCTATGGCTACACCTTC
>TRBV15|TRBJ1-5|.|.|14
CATSTPWRAQPQHF
TGTGCCACCAGCACGCCCTGGCGGGCTCAGCCCCAGCATTTT
>TRBV5-1|TRBJ2-2|few|.|14
CASSLDGDTGELFF
TGCGCCAGCAGCTTGGACGGGGATACCGGGGAGCTGTTTTTT
>TRBV18|TRBJ1-1|.|TRBD1|14
CASSPSQGDTEAFF
TGTGCCAGCTCACCTTCACAGGGGGACACTGAAGCTTTCTTT
>TRBV6-2/TRBV6-3|TRBJ1-5|.|TRBD1|15
CASSYSGQVNQPQHF
TGTGCCAGCAGTTACTCGGGACAGGTCAATCAGCCCCAGCATTTT
>TRBV24-1|TRBJ2-1|.|.|15
CATSDLSPRGHEQFF
TGTGCCACCAGTGATTTGAGTCCCAGGGGTCATGAGCAGTTCTTC